This T cell receptor (beta chain) derives from a study of blood T cell repertoires in COVID-19. This clone was detected once. In the authors' methods: Scientists estimated how many nucleated cells there were by amplifying reference gene primers. Only in-frame clones appear in the TCRdb table, and some are missing; sequencing was by immunoSEQ multiplex PCR. V and J calls and clone size are given by that table; D and trimming were obtained from the DNA. The sample holds about 150,000 clones, roughly 90% seen once. The clonotype originates from a woman aged 60 to 75 with active or convalescent COVID-19. The sample consisted of peripheral blood.

The CDR3 region is CASSQEIHRDYGYTF. Written as DNA, the CDR3 is TGTGCCAGCAGCCAAGAAATTCACAGGGACTATGGCTACACCTTC. This chain joins TRBV14 and TRBJ1-2, with D possibly being TRBD1 (6 bases). Germline CDR1 reads SGHDN; CDR2 reads FVKESK. Trimming cost V 0 bases and J 3 bases, with 11 bases left between them. The CDR3 is 15 residues long.